The 9 T cell receptor beta chains below all came from one sample that was sequenced in a study of T cells expressing NK-cell markers. After re-calling the 5' RACE reads, TCRdb lists one entry per CDR3 protein, DNA absent. The sample totals roughly 5,000 distinct CDR3 sequences. The specimen sequenced was blood T cells: a sorted CD56 or NKG2C T cell subset, CD4+ or CD8+ T cells, or bulk PBMC T cells (not recorded which). These receptors all stem from a man aged 18 to 30 in good health.

The CDR3: CSVGVLGTGELFFF. The chain links TRBV29-1 to TRBJ2-2; there is no DNA to check the TCRdb D call of TRBD1. Looked up from germline, CDR1 is SQVTM and CDR2 is ANQGSEA. The CDR3 consists of 14 residues.

The chain is built from TRBV7-2 and TRBJ2-4; the TRBD2 assignment by TCRdb is unverifiable without DNA. Germline values: CDR1 SGHTA, CDR2 FQGNSA. The CDR3 extends over 14 amino acids. CDR3 in amino acids: CASSLRLGTNIQYF.

The CDR3 sequence is CASRRGSASYNSPLHF. This chain joins TRBV19 and TRBJ1-6; TCRdb lists TRBD1, though no DNA is available to test this call. Germline V lookup: CDR1 LNHDA, CDR2 SQIVND (reference sequence). The CDR3 loop spans 16 amino acids.

This chain joins TRBV4-3 and TRBJ2-1; the D call from TCRdb, TRBD2, cannot be confirmed without DNA. The CDR3 runs 18 residues. Germline V gene data show CDR1 as LGHNA and CDR2 as YSLEER. The CDR3 protein is CASSQESSAGGPWDEQFF.

This chain links TRBV28 with TRBJ2-5. Germline V gives CDR1 MDHEN, CDR2 SYDVKM. The CDR3 has 16 amino acids. This CDR3 is CASSLSSGMYQETQYF.

The CDR3 protein is CASSYRPGTGSDTQYF. This rearrangement joins TRBV6-5 to TRBJ2-3; TCRdb reports TRBD1, a call that lacks DNA to check it against. Per germline, CDR1 MNHEY and CDR2 SVGAGI. This CDR3 contains 16 residues.

The chain employs TRBV20-1 and TRBJ1-1. Germline CDR1 and CDR2: DFQATT and SNEGSKA (reference sequence). The CDR3 loop spans 12 amino acids. The CDR3 is CSATFGGPEAFF.

This chain uses TRBV7-8 with TRBJ2-5; TCRdb calls TRBD2, which cannot be checked without DNA. The CDR3 runs to 15 residues. CDR1 and CDR2 from the germline V gene are SGHVS and FQNEAQ. CDR3: CASSQGLAGVETQYF.

Its frequency marks this clonotype as medium-sized. The chain uses TRBV6-4 and TRBJ2-2; TCRdb returns TRBD2, unconfirmable since there is no DNA. This CDR3 contains 13 residues. CDR1 and CDR2 (germline): MRHNA, SNTAGT. The chain's CDR3 is CASSESGTGELFF.